This TCR beta chain was profiled in a study of STAT5B mutations in CD4+ large granular lymphocyte leukemia. Clones were sequenced by immunoSEQ multiplex PCR, and TCRdb holds only the in-frame ones, with some missing. This table has under 7,500 clones, about two thirds appearing once. The length of the CDR3 is 16 residues. CDR1 SGHTA and CDR2 FQGNSA come from the germline V gene. V trimming: 5 bases; J trimming: 2 bases; junction bases outside the gene matches: 6. This receptor was taken from a woman in her 70s with CD4+ T-cell large granular lymphocyte leukemia. The chain carries TRBV7-2 and TRBJ1-5; 10 bases agree with TRBD1. Sequencing was done on a sample of PBMCs. DNA for the CDR3: TGTGCCAGCAGCCTCGAGACAGGGGGCGGCAATCAGCCCCAGCATTTT. This gives the protein CASSLETGGGNQPQHF.